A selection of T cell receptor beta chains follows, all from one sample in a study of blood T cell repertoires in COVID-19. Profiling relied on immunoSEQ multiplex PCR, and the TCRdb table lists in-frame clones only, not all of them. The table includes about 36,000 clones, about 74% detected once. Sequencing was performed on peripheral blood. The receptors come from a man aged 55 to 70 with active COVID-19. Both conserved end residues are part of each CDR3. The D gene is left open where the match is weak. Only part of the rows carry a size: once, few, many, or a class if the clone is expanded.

CDR3 DNA: TGCGCCAGCAGCCAAGCGAGCGGGTCTCTTTTCGAGCAGTACTTC
CDR3 protein: CASSQASGSLFEQYF
V gene: TRBV4-1
clone size: NA
J gene: TRBJ2-7
CDR3 length: 15
D gene: NA

CDR3 DNA: TGTGCCTGGACTGGACTCCAAGAGACCCAGTACTTC
CDR3 protein: CAWTGLQETQYF
V gene: TRBV30
clone size: NA
J gene: TRBJ2-5
CDR3 length: 12
D gene: NA

CDR3 DNA: TGTGCCAGTAGTATGGACAGGGGTCACTATGGCTACACCTTC
CDR3 protein: CASSMDRGHYGYTF
V gene: TRBV19
clone size: NA
J gene: TRBJ1-2
CDR3 length: 14
D gene: TRBD1

CDR3 DNA: TGTGCCAGCAGCTCGGGGACTGGGATGAACACTGAAGCTTTCTTT
CDR3 protein: CASSSGTGMNTEAFF
V gene: TRBV7-2
clone size: NA
J gene: TRBJ1-1
CDR3 length: 15
D gene: NA

CDR3 DNA: TGCGCCAGCAGCCTGCCCGGGGGGGGTACAGATACGCAGTATTTT
CDR3 protein: CASSLPGGGTDTQYF
V gene: TRBV5-1
clone size: NA
J gene: TRBJ2-3
CDR3 length: 15
D gene: TRBD2

CDR3 DNA: TGTGCCACCAGCAGAGACAGGGCACCTAATGAAAAACTGTTTTTT
CDR3 protein: CATSRDRAPNEKLFF
V gene: TRBV15
clone size: NA
J gene: TRBJ1-4
CDR3 length: 15
D gene: NA

CDR3 DNA: TGTGCCAGCAGCGCAAGAGCGGGGGGGCGTTCCGACGAGCAGTACTTC
CDR3 protein: CASSARAGGRSDEQYF
V gene: TRBV11-2
clone size: NA
J gene: TRBJ2-7
CDR3 length: 16
D gene: TRBD2

CDR3 DNA: TGCGCCAGCAGCCCCGGGGGGCTTCAAGAGACCCAGTACTTC
CDR3 protein: CASSPGGLQETQYF
V gene: TRBV5-1
clone size: NA
J gene: TRBJ2-5
CDR3 length: 14
D gene: NA

CDR3 DNA: TGTGCCAGTAGACGAACAGTTAGCAATCAGCCCCAGCATTTT
CDR3 protein: CASRRTVSNQPQHF
V gene: TRBV19
clone size: medium-sized
J gene: TRBJ1-5
CDR3 length: 14
D gene: NA

CDR3 DNA: TGTGCCAGCAGCCCCATGGGAGGGGGTTCCTACGAGCAGTACTTC
CDR3 protein: CASSPMGGGSYEQYF
V gene: TRBV9
clone size: NA
J gene: TRBJ2-7
CDR3 length: 15
D gene: NA

CDR3 DNA: TGTGCCAGCAGTTACTCGCGGGGGGCCCATTCCTACGAGCAGTACTTC
CDR3 protein: CASSYSRGAHSYEQYF
V gene: TRBV6-2/TRBV6-3
clone size: NA
J gene: TRBJ2-7
CDR3 length: 16
D gene: TRBD2

CDR3 DNA: TGTGCCAGCAGGACCAGTCGCGGAGACTACACCTTC
CDR3 protein: CASRTSRGDYTF
V gene: TRBV28
clone size: NA
J gene: TRBJ1-2
CDR3 length: 12
D gene: NA

CDR3 DNA: TGTGCCAGCAGCCGGGGGAAGTCTCAGCCCCAGCATTTT
CDR3 protein: CASSRGKSQPQHF
V gene: TRBV11-2
clone size: NA
J gene: TRBJ1-5
CDR3 length: 13
D gene: NA

CDR3 DNA: TGCGCCAGCAGCTTGGCTAGCGGGGGTATGGCAGATACGCAGTATTTT
CDR3 protein: CASSLASGGMADTQYF
V gene: TRBV5-1
clone size: NA
J gene: TRBJ2-3
CDR3 length: 16
D gene: TRBD2

CDR3 DNA: TGTGCCAGTAACCCGGACAGGGGGCATACTGAAGCTTTCTTT
CDR3 protein: CASNPDRGHTEAFF
V gene: TRBV19
clone size: NA
J gene: TRBJ1-1
CDR3 length: 14
D gene: TRBD1